A single sample gave rise to the 20 T cell receptor beta chains below, sequenced in a study of cytotoxic CD8 clonotypes in ibrutinib-treated CLL (dated by TCRdb to the early 2020s). Interpreted using the paper, the time point label stands for: 12 months on ibrutinib. Library method: the immunoSEQ multiplex PCR assay. TCRdb obtained this table from immuneACCESS and retained in-frame rearrangements with V and J assigned. These tables miss some clones; where compared with another copy, unresolved V genes account for less than half of the shortfall, and the remainder is unexplained. The sample profile shows over 65,000 clones; 68% of them were found once. The ten largest make up roughly 5.7% of the sample. The input for sequencing was PBMCs, taken after 12 months of ibrutinib treatment. Receptor source: a human donor with chronic lymphocytic leukemia.

The genes are TRBV19 and TRBJ2-2; no reliable D call. The CDR3 consists of 14 residues. The V end was cut by 4 bases, the J end by 2 bases, with 8 bases between. Per the germline V gene, CDR1 is LNHDA and CDR2 is SQIVND (reference sequence). As DNA, the CDR3 is TGTGCCAGTAGTAAGGTCTCCAACACCGGGGAGCTGTTTTTT. This codes for CASSKVSNTGELFF.

V usage is TRBV27 and J usage is TRBJ2-7; maybe TRBD1 (5 bases). The ends were cut back, 6 bases at V and 3 bases at J, with 12 bases in the middle. Germline CDR1 MNHEY, CDR2 SMNVEV (reference sequence). This CDR3 comprises 13 residues. This CDR3 is CASRKDIFYEQYF. The CDR3 region has the DNA TGTGCCAGCAGAAAGGACATCTTCTACGAGCAGTACTTC.

On this clone: Other DNA sequences within the sample encode an identical CDR3. This chain links TRBV18 with TRBJ2-7; 7 bases align to TRBD1. The CDR3 is 13 residues long. Trimming removed 1 base from V and 4 bases from J; junction bases left unmatched: 1. Germline CDR1 is KGHSH and CDR2 is LQKENI. CDR3: CASSPRRGYEQYF. DNA of the CDR3: TGTGCCAGCTCACCACGCAGGGGGTACGAGCAGTACTTC. The variable domain in full, with the rest retrieved from reference TRBV18 and TRBJ2-7, is NAGVMQNPRHLVRRRGQEARLRCSPMKGHSHVYWYRQLPEEGLKFMVYLQKENIIDESGMPKERFSAEFPKEGPSILRIQQVVRGDSAAYFCASSPRRGYEQYFGPGTRLTVT.

J is TRBJ1-3 and V is TRBV10-3; weak D call: TRBD1 (6 bases). The V end lost 2 bases, the J end lost 0 bases, and 20 bases lay between the germline ends. The CDR3 is 19 amino acids. Germline V gene data show CDR1 as ENHRY and CDR2 as SYGVKD. CDR3 sequence (DNA): TGTGCCATCAGTGAGCCTTGGAGGGGGATATCCTCCTCTGGAAACACCATATATTTT. This encodes CAISEPWRGISSSGNTIYF.

As for this clone: An end of the junction does not agree with germline; a read error may underlie this. This chain uses TRBV30 with TRBJ1-1; D gene ambiguous. CDR1 is GTSNPN and CDR2 is SVGIG in the germline V gene (reference sequence). CDR3 size: 10 residues. Here the CDR3 reads CAWSEASLGF. For the CDR3, the DNA is TGTGCCTGGAGTGAAGCCAGTTTGGGTTTT.

The J gene is TRBJ2-5, the V gene TRBV10-2; no clear D. This CDR3 is 11 amino acids long. Germline V CDR1 and CDR2: WSHSY, SAAADI. Trimming stripped 2 bases from V and 4 bases from J, with 2 bases between. CDR3 nucleotide sequence: TGCGCCAGCAGTGAGCGAGAGACCCAGTACTTC. Its translation is CASSERETQYF.

The chain is built from TRBV27 and TRBJ2-7, with 8 bases lining up with TRBD1. V lost 4 bases, J lost 0 bases, and 14 bases stayed unmatched. The length of the CDR3 is 18 residues. Germline CDR1 reads MNHEY; CDR2 reads SMNVEV (reference sequence). CDR3 DNA sequence: TGTGCCAGCAGTTCGCCCCAAAGATGGACAGGGAGCTCCTACGAGCAGTACTTC. Protein: CASSSPQRWTGSSYEQYF.

This chain connects TRBV5-6 to TRBJ2-5; D might be TRBD1 or TRBD2, each matching 6 bases. The ends were cut back, 4 bases at V and 5 bases at J, with 12 bases in the middle. Per germline, CDR1 SGHDT and CDR2 YYEEEE. The CDR3 covers 13 residues. CDR3 in amino acids: CASSGGLQETQYF. Here the CDR3 DNA reads TGTGCCAGCAGCGGGGGGCTTCAGGAGACCCAGTACTTC.

The chain carries TRBV6-5 and TRBJ1-6; TRBD1 matches 7 bases. The CDR3 sequence is 13 residues long. V gave up 6 bases and J gave up 11 bases; unmatched junction bases: 7. Germline assignment: CDR1 MNHEY and CDR2 SVGAGI. The CDR3 loop is CASRRNQGAPLHF. The DNA of the CDR3 is TGTGCCAGCAGACGCAATCAGGGGGCACCCCTCCACTTT.

This chain links TRBV4-1 with TRBJ2-5; 8 bases are a match to TRBD1. The V gene end was trimmed by 1 base and the J gene end by 3 bases; junction bases not matched to a gene: 4. CDR1 and CDR2 from the germline V gene are MGHRA and YSYEKL. The CDR3 totals 15 residues. The CDR3: CASSQGDRREETQYF. The CDR3, as DNA: TGCGCCAGCAGCCAAGGGGACAGGCGGGAAGAGACCCAGTACTTC.

The V and J genes are TRBV27 and TRBJ1-2; the D is unclear. Trimming shortened V by 6 bases and J by 6 bases, and 17 bases separated the two germline ends. Germline lookup yields CDR1 MNHEY and CDR2 SMNVEV (reference sequence). There are 14 residues in the CDR3. The CDR3 protein is CASSQSLGNDGYTF. CDR3 DNA: TGTGCCAGCAGCCAGTCTTTAGGGAATGATGGCTACACCTTC.

V and J are TRBV5-1 and TRBJ1-1, with TRBD1 matching 9 bases. V lost 4 bases to trimming and J lost 10 bases; unmatched junction nucleotides: 14. The length of the CDR3 is 15 residues. CDR1 and CDR2 (germline): SGHRS, YFSETQ. CDR3 region: CASSASTGGTDGAFF. The CDR3 DNA is TGCGCCAGCAGCGCCTCGACAGGGGGGACTGATGGAGCTTTCTTT.

The J gene is TRBJ1-1, the V gene TRBV15; D gene unclear. CDR1 is LNHNV, CDR2 YYDKDF, per germline (reference sequence). V was cut by 0 bases and J by 6 bases, with 11 bases left in between. The CDR3 spans 14 residues. CDR3 nucleotide sequence: TGTGCCACCAGCAGAGATCGAGCTGGCGCTGAAGCTTTCTTT. Amino acid sequence: CATSRDRAGAEAFF.

The V gene is TRBV5-1, the J gene TRBJ2-3; 7 positions agree with TRBD1. Germline lookup yields CDR1 SGHRS and CDR2 YFSETQ. This CDR3 comprises 17 residues. V lost 0 bases, J lost 0 bases, and 7 bases stayed unmatched. The CDR3 nucleotides read TGCGCCAGCAGCTTGGGGGGACAGATTATTAGCACAGATACGCAGTATTTT. As protein: CASSLGGQIISTDTQYF.

The V call is TRBV10-3, the J call TRBJ2-7; D is unresolved. The ends were cut back, 0 bases at V and 0 bases at J, with 9 bases in the middle. Germline-derived CDR1 and CDR2 are ENHRY and SYGVKD. The CDR3 has 15 residues. Here the CDR3 reads CAISESLSSSYEQYF. In DNA, the CDR3 is TGTGCCATCAGTGAGTCCCTTTCCAGCTCCTACGAGCAGTACTTC.

In its sample, this clone was seen a few times. V usage is TRBV6-1 and J usage is TRBJ1-1; D uncertain. The V end was cut by 7 bases, the J end by 1 base, with 10 bases between. The CDR3 extends over 13 amino acids. The V gene's germline CDR1 is MNHNS and CDR2 SASEGT. Here the CDR3 DNA reads TGTGCCAGCAATCGGGGTCCGAACACTGAAGCTTTCTTT. Translation gives CASNRGPNTEAFF.

The chain's CDR3 is CASSYRSGGEETQYF. In nucleotides, the CDR3 is TGTGCCAGCAGTTACCGTAGCGGGGGGGAGGAGACCCAGTACTTC. This chain uses TRBV6-5 with TRBJ2-5; 11 positions agree with TRBD2. Trimming at V came to 2 bases and at J to 5 bases, leaving 4 bases not matched to a gene. This CDR3 has 15 amino acids. Per germline, CDR1 MNHEY and CDR2 SVGAGI.

This clone was seen a handful of times. The V and J genes are TRBV19 and TRBJ2-2; no clear D gene. CDR3 size: 15 residues. Trimming removed 5 bases from V and 3 bases from J, with 13 bases in between. CDR1 is LNHDA, CDR2 SQIVND, per germline (reference sequence). CDR3 loop: CASSPLDGYTGELFF. The CDR3 DNA sequence: TGTGCCAGTAGTCCCCTGGACGGTTACACCGGGGAGCTGTTTTTT.

This clone was seen only a few times. J is TRBJ2-7 and V is TRBV7-2, with 11 positions matching TRBD2. V shed 4 bases and J 3 bases; nucleotides not matched to a gene: 2. Looked up from germline, CDR1 is SGHTA and CDR2 is FQGNSA. The CDR3 runs 14 residues. The CDR3 loop is CASSSTSGGYEQYF. Here the CDR3 DNA reads TGTGCCAGCAGCTCAACTAGCGGGGGCTACGAGCAGTACTTC.

The chain couples TRBV9 to TRBJ2-1, with 10 bases aligning to TRBD2. The germline gives CDR1 SGDLS, CDR2 YYNGEE. The CDR3 covers 18 residues. V lost 0 bases to trimming and J lost 5 bases; unmatched junction nucleotides: 11. The CDR3 reads CASSVDPAGGLKDNEQFF. CDR3 nucleotides: TGTGCCAGCAGCGTAGATCCAGCGGGGGGGCTAAAGGACAATGAGCAGTTCTTC.